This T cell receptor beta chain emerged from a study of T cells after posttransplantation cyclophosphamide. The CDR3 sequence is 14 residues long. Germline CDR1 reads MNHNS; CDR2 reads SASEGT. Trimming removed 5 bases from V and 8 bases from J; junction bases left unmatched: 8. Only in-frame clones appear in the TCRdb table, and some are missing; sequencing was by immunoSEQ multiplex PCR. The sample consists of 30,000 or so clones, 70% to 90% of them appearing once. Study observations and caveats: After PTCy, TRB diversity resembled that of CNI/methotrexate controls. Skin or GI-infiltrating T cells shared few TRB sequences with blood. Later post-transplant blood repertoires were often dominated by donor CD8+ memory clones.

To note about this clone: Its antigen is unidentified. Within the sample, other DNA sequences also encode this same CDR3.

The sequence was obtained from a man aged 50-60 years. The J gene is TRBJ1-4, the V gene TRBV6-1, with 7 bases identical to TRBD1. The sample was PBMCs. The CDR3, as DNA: TGTGCCAGCAGTCCCCAGGGGGAGAGCGAAAAACTGTTTTTT. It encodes CASSPQGESEKLFF.